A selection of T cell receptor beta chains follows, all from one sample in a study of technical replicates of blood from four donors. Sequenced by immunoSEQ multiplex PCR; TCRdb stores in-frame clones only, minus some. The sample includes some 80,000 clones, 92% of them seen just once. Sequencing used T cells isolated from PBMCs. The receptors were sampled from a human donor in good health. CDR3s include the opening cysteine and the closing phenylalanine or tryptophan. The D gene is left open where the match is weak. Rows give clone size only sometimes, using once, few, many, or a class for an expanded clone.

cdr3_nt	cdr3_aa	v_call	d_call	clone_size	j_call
TGTGCCAGCAGCCCGAGAGGGACAGGGGGCGAGAGTGAAAAACTGTTTTTT	CASSPRGTGGESEKLFF	TRBV5-6	TRBD1	once	TRBJ1-4
TGCGCCAGCAGTCGAGCTGACACCGGGGAGCTGTTTTTT	CASSRADTGELFF	TRBV10-1	-	few	TRBJ2-2
TGTGCCAGCAGCCAAAAGGTTCAGGGACAGCTTAATGAAAAACTGTTTTTT	CASSQKVQGQLNEKLFF	TRBV4-2	TRBD1	once	TRBJ1-4
TGTGCCAGCAGCTCCTTTACTGAAGCTTTCTTT	CASSSFTEAFF	TRBV7-9	-	-	TRBJ1-1
TGCGCCAGCCGACTAGCGGGGATTCAAGAGACCCAGTACTTC	CASRLAGIQETQYF	TRBV10-2	TRBD2	-	TRBJ2-5
TGTGCCAGCAGCTTAGAGGGAGAGGGCACTGAAGCTTTCTTT	CASSLEGEGTEAFF	TRBV7-6	-	-	TRBJ1-1
TGCGCCAGCAGCCAACGAATCAGGGGGCCCTACGAGCAGTACTTC	CASSQRIRGPYEQYF	TRBV4-1	TRBD1	-	TRBJ2-7
TGCGCCAGTCCGACCCAGGCTCCGAAATTTCGTATCACTGAAGCTTTCTTT	CASPTQAPKFRITEAFF	TRBV10-1	-	-	TRBJ1-1
TGTGCCAGTAGTACCGGGGGGGCCTCCTACGAGCAGTACTTC	CASSTGGASYEQYF	TRBV19	TRBD2	once	TRBJ2-7
TGTGCCAGCAGCCTGGGCGAGAGCTACTACGAGCAGTACTTC	CASSLGESYYEQYF	TRBV5-4	-	once	TRBJ2-7
TGCGCCAGCAGCTTGGACGGGGGTCCCACCGAGCAGTACTTC	CASSLDGGPTEQYF	TRBV5-1	-	-	TRBJ2-7
TGTGCCAGCAGCTTTTACAGAAGCTACGAGCAGTACTTC	CASSFYRSYEQYF	TRBV11-2	-	-	TRBJ2-7
TGCACCAGCAACCCTAGCGGGGGGGCCGGTTACGAGCAGTACTTC	CTSNPSGGAGYEQYF	TRBV1	-	-	TRBJ2-7
TGTGCCATCAGTGACGAGACGGGAAACTATGGCTACACCTTC	CAISDETGNYGYTF	TRBV10-3	-	-	TRBJ1-2
TGTGCCAGCAGCTTAGAGGCGGGGACAGATACGCAGTATTTT	CASSLEAGTDTQYF	TRBV7-6	-	-	TRBJ2-3
TGTGCCAGCAGTATCGGGACAGGGGCTTTTCAGCCCCAGCATTTT	CASSIGTGAFQPQHF	TRBV27	TRBD1	-	TRBJ1-5
TGTGCCAGTAGTATAGACCTTTCCTACAGGGGGTGGGCTGAAGCTTTCTTT	CASSIDLSYRGWAEAFF	TRBV19	TRBD1	-	TRBJ1-1
TGTGCCAGCAGCGCACAGCCTACGGGGCAAGAGACCCAGTACTTC	CASSAQPTGQETQYF	TRBV9	-	-	TRBJ2-5
TGCGCCAGCAGCGCGGACAGGGCGGGTAGCACTGAAGCTTTCTTT	CASSADRAGSTEAFF	TRBV5-1	TRBD1	-	TRBJ1-1
TGTGCCAGCAGTCCACTCCTCGAAATGAATAATGAAAAACTGTTTTTT	CASSPLLEMNNEKLFF	TRBV28	-	-	TRBJ1-4
TGTGCCACCAGCAGAGGACAGGCTCGAGATACGCAGTATTTT	CATSRGQARDTQYF	TRBV15	-	-	TRBJ2-3
TGTGCCAGCAGTTACGGACAGAGCTACGAGCAGTACTTC	CASSYGQSYEQYF	TRBV6-6	-	-	TRBJ2-7
TGTGCCTGGAGTCTTGAGACCCAGTACTTC	CAWSLETQYF	TRBV30	-	-	TRBJ2-5
TGTGCCATTCCCTGGGCAGGGAACACTGAAGCTTTCTTT	CAIPWAGNTEAFF	TRBV2	-	-	TRBJ1-1
TGTGCCAGCACCGTGGCTAGCGGCACGGATACGCAGTATTTT	CASTVASGTDTQYF	TRBV11-3	TRBD2	-	TRBJ2-3
TGTGCCAGCAGCCAAGGACTAGCGTCCTTCTACGAGCAGTACTTC	CASSQGLASFYEQYF	TRBV28	TRBD2	-	TRBJ2-7
TGTGCCTGGATGGCCATTCGTCCTCATCCCGCTGAAGCTTTCTTT	CAWMAIRPHPAEAFF	TRBV30	-	-	TRBJ1-1
TGTGCCAGCAGCTTGTGGAGACTAGCGGGAGTATTGGGGGAGCTGTTTTTT	CASSLWRLAGVLGELFF	TRBV5-5	TRBD2	-	TRBJ2-2
TGTGCCAGCAGTTTAAGGACCCTGCTAGCGGGAGGGCCAGTCCATCATGAGCAGTTCTTC	CASSLRTLLAGGPVHHEQFF	TRBV28	TRBD2	-	TRBJ2-1
TGTGCCAGCAGCGAAATGGTACTTGGAAACACCATATATTTT	CASSEMVLGNTIYF	TRBV7-6	-	-	TRBJ1-3
TGTGCCAGAAGCTACATCCCCTGGGCACGGGACACGACTGAAGCTTTCTTT	CARSYIPWARDTTEAFF	TRBV5-3	-	-	TRBJ1-1
TGTGCCAGCACTCGATCACGGGTCGCGAACACTGAAGCTTTCTTT	CASTRSRVANTEAFF	TRBV6-5	-	-	TRBJ1-1
TGTGCCAGCTCACCATATCAGAGGACTGAAGCTTTCTTT	CASSPYQRTEAFF	TRBV18	-	-	TRBJ1-1
TGTGCCAGCAGCGTAGGTGTCGTTGACTATGGCTACACCTTC	CASSVGVVDYGYTF	TRBV9	-	-	TRBJ1-2
TGTGCCAGTAGTATCCACAGGGCCTATGGCTACACCTTC	CASSIHRAYGYTF	TRBV19	-	-	TRBJ1-2
TGCGCCAGCAGCCCCCGCCAGGGATTGAACACTGAAGCTTTCTTT	CASSPRQGLNTEAFF	TRBV5-1	-	-	TRBJ1-1
TGTGCCAGCAGGATGACTAGCGGGTACACAGATACGCAGTATTTT	CASRMTSGYTDTQYF	TRBV6-5	TRBD2	-	TRBJ2-3